The 26 T cell receptor beta chains in this list originate from one sample, sequenced in a study of blood T cell repertoires in COVID-19. Profiling relied on immunoSEQ multiplex PCR, and the TCRdb table lists in-frame clones only, not all of them. The top ten hold around 6% of the sample, which has 200,000 to 250,000 clones, around 80% seen once. The sample taken for sequencing was peripheral blood. These receptors all come from a human donor in a cohort sampled during active COVID-19.

The chain combines TRBV18 with TRBJ2-3; D call uncertain. Trimming took 2 bases from V and 6 from J, leaving 6 bases between them. The germline V gene has CDR1 KGHSH and CDR2 LQKENI. The CDR3 is 12 amino acids. This chain's CDR3 is CASSPGLDTQYF. CDR3 DNA: TGTGCCAGCTCACCAGGGCTCGATACGCAGTATTTT.

The count of this clone is one. The rearrangement uses TRBV5-1 and TRBJ1-1, with D possibly matching TRBD1 (5 bases). This CDR3 comprises 14 residues. Trimming removed 0 bases at V and 6 bases at J, with 12 bases between. CDR1 is SGHRS, CDR2 YFSETQ, per germline. The CDR3 bases are TGCGCCAGCAGCTTGGAGCACGGGGGGGCTGAAGCTTTCTTT. Translation: CASSLEHGGAEAFF.

The chain couples TRBV3-1 (or the pseudogene TRBV3-2) to TRBJ1-3, with a tentative D call TRBD1 (5 bases). This CDR3 comprises 15 residues. The germline CDR1 and CDR2 sequences are LGHDT and YNNKEL (reference sequence). V lost 4 bases, J lost 0 bases, and 10 bases lay in between. The CDR3: CASSLSRDSGNTIYF. CDR3 bases: TGTGCCAGCAGCCTCTCCAGGGACTCTGGAAACACCATATATTTT.

The chain links TRBV19 to TRBJ2-2; a weak D match, TRBD1 (5 bases). Trimming removed 7 bases from V and 4 bases from J, with 13 bases in between. CDR3 size: 14 residues. CDR1 and CDR2 (germline): LNHDA, SQIVND (reference sequence). The CDR3 DNA reads as TGTGCCAGTAATCCGCAGGGTATCACCGGGGAGCTGTTTTTT. It yields the protein CASNPQGITGELFF.

The V gene is TRBV11-2, the J gene TRBJ1-1; D ambiguous. The CDR3 is 15 amino acids. Germline CDR1 reads SGHAT; CDR2 reads FQNNGV. Trimming shortened V by 0 bases and J by 0 bases, and 8 bases separated the two germline ends. DNA for the CDR3: TGTGCCAGCAGCTTAGATAACATACTGAACACTGAAGCTTTCTTT. It encodes CASSLDNILNTEAFF. The full variable domain, in which reference TRBV11-2 and TRBJ1-1 provide the parts outside the CDR3, is EAGVAQSPRYKIIEKRQSVAFWCNPISGHATLYWYQQILGQGPKLLIQFQNNGVVDDSQLPKDRFSAERLKGVDSTLKIQPAKLEDSAVYLCASSLDNILNTEAFFGQGTRLTVV.

The chain has TRBV19 and TRBJ2-3; the D gene is possibly TRBD2 (5 bases). Trimming pared 0 bases from V and 0 bases from J, leaving 7 bases between. Looked up from germline, CDR1 is LNHDA and CDR2 is SQIVND (reference sequence). This CDR3 has 15 amino acids. For the CDR3, the DNA is TGTGCCAGTAGTATAGAGGGCGGGAGCACAGATACGCAGTATTTT. Translation gives CASSIEGGSTDTQYF.

The V call is TRBV6-6, the J call TRBJ2-5; perhaps TRBD2 as D (6 bases). The CDR3 runs 12 residues. Germline V gene lookup returns CDR1 MNHNY and CDR2 SVGAGI (reference sequence). Trimming removed 6 bases from V and 3 bases from J, with 8 bases in between. CDR3 residues: CASRGGEETQYF. DNA for the CDR3: TGTGCCAGCAGGGGCGGGGAAGAGACCCAGTACTTC.

The gene calls are TRBV2 and TRBJ1-5, with a weak D call TRBD1 (6 bases). This CDR3 is built from 16 residues. V was shortened by 6 bases and J by 0 bases, with 15 bases between the two germline ends. Germline V gene lookup returns CDR1 SNHLY and CDR2 FYNNEI. The CDR3 coding sequence is TGTGCCAGCAGACCGGCCGACAGGTTTAGCAATCAGCCCCAGCATTTT. Translating it yields CASRPADRFSNQPQHF.

V gene TRBV24-1 combines with J gene TRBJ2-2; unclear D gene. This CDR3 is built from 15 residues. Germline V lookup: CDR1 KGHDR, CDR2 SFDVKD. Trimming took 0 bases from V and 1 from J, leaving 5 bases between them. DNA of the CDR3: TGTGCCACCAGTGATTTGAGACAGAACACCGGGGAGCTGTTTTTT. Encoded protein: CATSDLRQNTGELFF.

This clone turned up a few times. The chain links TRBV6-5 to TRBJ1-1, with D perhaps TRBD1 (6 bases). Looked up from germline, CDR1 is MNHEY and CDR2 is SVGAGI. The CDR3 runs 15 residues. Trimming left V 0 bases short and J 4 bases short, with 12 bases between. The CDR3 here is CASSYSPRGGTEAFF. CDR3 nucleotide sequence: TGTGCCAGCAGTTACTCTCCCAGGGGCGGCACTGAAGCTTTCTTT.

On this clone: The same CDR3 also results from other DNA sequences found in this sample. The chain combines TRBV6-5 with TRBJ1-1; D is possibly TRBD1 (5 bases). The germline V gene has CDR1 MNHEY and CDR2 SVGAGI. The CDR3 is made up of 13 amino acids. V was pared by 2 bases and J by 5 bases, with 9 bases between. The CDR3 DNA reads as TGTGCCAGCAGTTACAGGGGTAGGACTGAAGCTTTCTTT. This codes for CASSYRGRTEAFF.

The gene calls are TRBV5-6 and TRBJ1-5, with D perhaps matching TRBD1 (5 bases). CDR1 and CDR2 (germline): SGHDT, YYEEEE. The ends were cut back, 3 bases at V and 2 bases at J, with 9 bases in the middle. CDR3 length: 14 residues. The CDR3 reads CASSWGEGNQPQHF. CDR3 coding DNA: TGTGCCAGCAGCTGGGGGGAGGGCAATCAGCCCCAGCATTTT.

The rearrangement joins TRBV27 to TRBJ2-1; 8 bases map to TRBD2. Germline lookup yields CDR1 MNHEY and CDR2 SMNVEV (reference sequence). The CDR3 has 14 amino acids. Trimming took 4 bases from V and 5 from J; bases not matched to a gene: 4. Written as DNA, the CDR3 is TGTGCCAGCAGTTATAGCGGGAACGACAATGAGCAGTTCTTC. Residues: CASSYSGNDNEQFF.

The chain recombines TRBV5-1 with TRBJ2-1; weak D call: TRBD1 (5 bases). Germline V gives CDR1 SGHRS, CDR2 YFSETQ. V was pared by 5 bases and J by 7 bases, with 13 bases between. CDR3 size: 13 residues. The CDR3 here is CASSGAGFNEQFF. CDR3 DNA: TGCGCCAGCAGTGGGGCCGGGTTTAATGAGCAGTTCTTC.

V is TRBV28 and J is TRBJ1-1; D may be TRBD1 (5 bases). The germline V gene has CDR1 MDHEN and CDR2 SYDVKM. V was trimmed by 6 bases and J by 2 bases, leaving 16 bases between them. This CDR3 comprises 15 residues. CDR3 sequence reads: CASRGALGRNTEAFF. CDR3 nucleotide sequence: TGTGCCAGCAGAGGGGCGCTGGGAAGAAACACTGAAGCTTTCTTT.

The J gene is TRBJ2-1, the V gene TRBV10-2, with 7 bases identical to TRBD1. The trim removed 6 bases at V and 8 bases at J, leaving 7 bases unmatched. Per germline, CDR1 WSHSY and CDR2 SAAADI. This CDR3 is 13 amino acids long. CDR3 bases: TGCGCCAGCAGAGCGTCTCAGGGGGATGAGCAGTTCTTC. Protein sequence: CASRASQGDEQFF.

The sample holds one count of this clone. The chain carries TRBV24-1 and TRBJ2-7; D is possibly TRBD2 (6 bases). Germline CDR1 and CDR2: KGHDR and SFDVKD. V was trimmed by 1 base and J by 0 bases, leaving 18 bases between them. This CDR3 comprises 18 residues. CDR3 in DNA: TGTGCCACCAGTGATTTTCATCAGACCGGACTAAGCTCCTACGAGCAGTACTTC. It specifies CATSDFHQTGLSSYEQYF.

Here the CDR3 DNA reads TGTGCCAGCAGCTTGAGACAGGGACCAAGCGAGCCATATGGCTACACCTTC. This codes for CASSLRQGPSEPYGYTF. The chain combines TRBV5-5 with TRBJ1-2, with 7 bases aligning to TRBD1. CDR3 length: 17 amino acids. Trimming cost V 1 base and J 5 bases; bases outside gene matches: 14. The germline V gene encodes CDR1 SGHKS and CDR2 YYEKEE (reference sequence).

This chain connects TRBV6-6 to TRBJ1-2; 9 nucleotides agree with TRBD1. The J segment lost 1 base and the V segment lost 3 bases, leaving 3 bases of the junction unmatched. This CDR3 comprises 15 residues. Germline V gene data show CDR1 as MNHNY and CDR2 as SVGAGI (reference sequence). The CDR3 sequence: CASSYDRGINYGYTF. The DNA of the CDR3 is TGTGCCAGCAGTTATGACAGGGGGATTAACTATGGCTACACCTTC.

The chain carries TRBV5-1 and TRBJ2-2; tentative D call: TRBD2 (6 bases). CDR1 and CDR2 from the germline V gene are SGHRS and YFSETQ. CDR3 length equals 15 residues. V was cut by 1 base and J by 4 bases, with 11 bases left in between. The CDR3 sequence is CASSLRGGSTGELFF. In nucleotides, the CDR3 is TGCGCCAGCAGCTTGAGGGGAGGTAGCACCGGGGAGCTGTTTTTT.

The chain employs TRBV28 and TRBJ1-5; 10 bases line up with TRBD1. The V gene end was trimmed by 6 bases and the J gene end by 2 bases; junction bases not matched to a gene: 4. CDR3 length: 15 residues. The germline V gene has CDR1 MDHEN and CDR2 SYDVKM. The CDR3 region has the DNA TGTGCCAGCAGGACAGGGGGCTTGGGCAATCAGCCCCAGCATTTT. This translates into CASRTGGLGNQPQHF.

The chain has TRBV19 and TRBJ1-1, with D possibly being TRBD1 (5 bases). Between the trimmed V and J ends, which lost 6 bases and 0 bases, there was a span of 14 bases. The CDR3 has 15 residues. The germline gives CDR1 LNHDA, CDR2 SQIVND (reference sequence). CDR3 DNA sequence: TGTGCCAGTAGGCTTCAGGGAACCATGAACACTGAAGCTTTCTTT. This encodes CASRLQGTMNTEAFF.

This chain joins TRBV10-3 and TRBJ2-1, with TRBD2 matching 7 bases. From germline, CDR1 is ENHRY and CDR2 SYGVKD. This CDR3 is 16 amino acids long. The J segment lost 3 bases and the V segment lost 0 bases, leaving 5 bases of the junction unmatched. Here the CDR3 reads CAISESEASGYNEQFF. The CDR3 DNA follows: TGTGCCATCAGTGAGTCGGAGGCTAGCGGCTACAATGAGCAGTTCTTC.

The rearrangement uses TRBV3-1 (or the pseudogene TRBV3-2) and TRBJ1-1; no reliable D call. This CDR3 is 12 amino acids long. The V end was cut by 1 base, the J end by 5 bases, with 5 bases between. The V gene's germline CDR1 is LGHDT and CDR2 YNNKEL (reference sequence). Here the CDR3 reads CASSQAGTEAFF. Written as DNA, the CDR3 is TGTGCCAGCAGCCAAGCGGGGACTGAAGCTTTCTTT.

The V and J genes are TRBV7-2 and TRBJ2-5, with D perhaps TRBD2 (6 bases). The CDR3 is made up of 16 amino acids. Germline loops: CDR1 SGHTA, CDR2 FQGNSA. V was trimmed by 3 bases and J by 5 bases, leaving 19 bases between them. The CDR3 is CASSLGVAPRGETQYF. In DNA, the CDR3 is TGTGCCAGCAGCTTGGGGGTAGCCCCTCGGGGGGAGACCCAGTACTTC.

This chain joins TRBV6-5 and TRBJ1-2; unclear D gene. Per germline, CDR1 MNHEY and CDR2 SVGAGI. The CDR3 consists of 14 residues. V was pared by 7 bases and J by 4 bases, with 16 bases between. CDR3 region: CASTPGSELYGYTF. The DNA for the CDR3 is TGTGCCAGCACCCCTGGGAGTGAACTCTATGGCTACACCTTC.